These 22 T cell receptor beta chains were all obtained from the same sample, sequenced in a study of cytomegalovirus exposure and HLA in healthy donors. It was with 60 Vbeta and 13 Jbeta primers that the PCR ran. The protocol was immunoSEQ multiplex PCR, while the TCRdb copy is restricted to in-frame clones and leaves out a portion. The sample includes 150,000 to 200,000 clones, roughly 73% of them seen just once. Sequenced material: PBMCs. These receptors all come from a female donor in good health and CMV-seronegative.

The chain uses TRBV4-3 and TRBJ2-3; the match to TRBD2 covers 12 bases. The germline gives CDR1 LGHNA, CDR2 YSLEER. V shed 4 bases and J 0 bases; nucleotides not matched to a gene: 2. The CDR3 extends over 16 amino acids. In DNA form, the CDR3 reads TGCGCCAGCAGCCGACTAGCGGGGGTAAGCACAGATACGCAGTATTTT. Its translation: CASSRLAGVSTDTQYF.

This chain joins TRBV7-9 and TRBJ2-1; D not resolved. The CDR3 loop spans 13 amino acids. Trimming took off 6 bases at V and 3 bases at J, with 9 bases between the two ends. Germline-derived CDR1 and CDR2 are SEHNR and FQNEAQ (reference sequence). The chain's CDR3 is CASSDIYYNEQFF. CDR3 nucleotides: TGTGCCAGCAGTGACATTTACTACAATGAGCAGTTCTTC.

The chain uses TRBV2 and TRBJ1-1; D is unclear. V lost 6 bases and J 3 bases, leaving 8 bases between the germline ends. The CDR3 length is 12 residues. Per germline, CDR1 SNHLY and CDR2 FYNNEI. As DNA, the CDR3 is TGTGCCAGCAGGTACGGAGACACTGAAGCTTTCTTT. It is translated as CASRYGDTEAFF.

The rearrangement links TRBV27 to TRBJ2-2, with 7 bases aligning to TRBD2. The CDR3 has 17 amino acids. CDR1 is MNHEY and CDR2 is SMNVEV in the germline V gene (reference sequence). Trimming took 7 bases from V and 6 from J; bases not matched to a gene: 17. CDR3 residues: CASNPLGLRTSAGELFF. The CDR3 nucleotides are TGTGCCAGCAACCCTTTAGGGCTAAGGACTAGTGCCGGGGAGCTGTTTTTT.

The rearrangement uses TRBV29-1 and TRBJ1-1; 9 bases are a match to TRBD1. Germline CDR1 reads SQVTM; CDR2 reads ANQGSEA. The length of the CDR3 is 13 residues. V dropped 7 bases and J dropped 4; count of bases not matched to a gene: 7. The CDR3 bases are TGCAGCGCTGGCCTGACAGGGGGCACTGAAGCTTTCTTT. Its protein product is CSAGLTGGTEAFF.

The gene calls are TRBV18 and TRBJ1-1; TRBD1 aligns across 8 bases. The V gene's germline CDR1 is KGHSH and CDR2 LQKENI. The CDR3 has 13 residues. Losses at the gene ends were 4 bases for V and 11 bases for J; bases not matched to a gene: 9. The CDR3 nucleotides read TGTGCCAGCTCACTTTTGGACAGGGAGGAGGCTTTCTTT. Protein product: CASSLLDREEAFF.

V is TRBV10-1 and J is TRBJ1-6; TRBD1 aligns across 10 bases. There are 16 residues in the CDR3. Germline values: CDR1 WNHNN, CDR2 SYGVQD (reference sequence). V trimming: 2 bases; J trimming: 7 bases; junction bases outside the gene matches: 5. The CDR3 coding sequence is TGCGCCAGCAGTGAGAGGAGACAGGGGGCGAATTCACCCCTCCACTTT. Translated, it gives CASSERRQGANSPLHF.

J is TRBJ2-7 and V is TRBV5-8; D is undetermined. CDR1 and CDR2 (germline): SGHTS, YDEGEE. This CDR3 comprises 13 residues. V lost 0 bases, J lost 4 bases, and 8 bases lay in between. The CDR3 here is CASSLGAPYEQYF. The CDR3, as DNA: TGTGCCAGCAGCTTGGGGGCCCCTTACGAGCAGTACTTC.

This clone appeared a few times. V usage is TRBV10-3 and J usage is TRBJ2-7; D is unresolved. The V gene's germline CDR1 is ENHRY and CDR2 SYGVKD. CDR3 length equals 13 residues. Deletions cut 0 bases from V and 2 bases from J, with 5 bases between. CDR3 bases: TGTGCCATCAGTGAGTCTAATCCCTACGAGCAGTACTTC. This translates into CAISESNPYEQYF.

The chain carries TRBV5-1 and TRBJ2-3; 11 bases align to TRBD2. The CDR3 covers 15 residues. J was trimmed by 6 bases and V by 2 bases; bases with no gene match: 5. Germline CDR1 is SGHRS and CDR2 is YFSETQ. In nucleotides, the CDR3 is TGCGCCAGCAGCTTCGGGACTAGCGGCGGTGATACGCAGTATTTT. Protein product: CASSFGTSGGDTQYF.

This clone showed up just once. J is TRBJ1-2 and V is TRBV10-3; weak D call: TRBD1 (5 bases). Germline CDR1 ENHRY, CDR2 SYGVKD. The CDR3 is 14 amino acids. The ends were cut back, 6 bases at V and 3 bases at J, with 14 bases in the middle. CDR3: CAIRAGSGDYGYTF. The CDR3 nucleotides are TGTGCCATCAGGGCAGGGTCTGGGGACTATGGCTACACCTTC.

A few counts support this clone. CDR3 protein: CASSVGASGRAGTDTQYF. CDR3 in DNA: TGTGCCAGCAGCGTAGGAGCAAGCGGGAGGGCCGGGACAGATACGCAGTATTTT. V is TRBV9 and J is TRBJ2-3; 10 bases fit TRBD2. The CDR3 sequence is 18 residues long. Trimming cost V 0 bases and J 3 bases; bases outside gene matches: 10. Germline assignment: CDR1 SGDLS and CDR2 YYNGEE.

The CDR3 reads CAYTKRVGTDTQYF. Written as DNA, the CDR3 is TGTGCCTACACCAAGCGGGTCGGCACAGATACGCAGTATTTT. The V call is TRBV6-4, the J call TRBJ2-3, with D perhaps matching TRBD2 (6 bases). V lost 11 bases, J lost 1 base, and 16 bases lay in between. The CDR3 extends over 14 amino acids. Germline values: CDR1 MRHNA, CDR2 SNTAGT.

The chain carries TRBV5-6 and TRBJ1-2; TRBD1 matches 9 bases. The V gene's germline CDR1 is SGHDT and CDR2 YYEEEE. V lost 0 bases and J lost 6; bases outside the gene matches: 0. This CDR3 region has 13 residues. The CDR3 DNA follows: TGTGCCAGCAGCTTGGGGACAGGGGATGGCTACACCTTC. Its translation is CASSLGTGDGYTF. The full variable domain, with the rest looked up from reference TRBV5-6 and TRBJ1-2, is DAGVTQSPTHLIKTRGQQVTLRCSPKSGHDTVSWYQQALGQGPQFIFQYYEEEERQRGNFPDRFSGHQFPNYSSELNVNALLLGDSALYLCASSLGTGDGYTFGSGTRLTVV.

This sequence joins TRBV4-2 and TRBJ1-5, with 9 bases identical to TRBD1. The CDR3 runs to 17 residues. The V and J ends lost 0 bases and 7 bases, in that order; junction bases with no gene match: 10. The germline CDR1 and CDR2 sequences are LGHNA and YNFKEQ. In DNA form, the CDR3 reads TGTGCCAGCAGCCAAGACATTCCACAGGGGGCAGACCAGCCCCAGCATTTT. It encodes CASSQDIPQGADQPQHF.

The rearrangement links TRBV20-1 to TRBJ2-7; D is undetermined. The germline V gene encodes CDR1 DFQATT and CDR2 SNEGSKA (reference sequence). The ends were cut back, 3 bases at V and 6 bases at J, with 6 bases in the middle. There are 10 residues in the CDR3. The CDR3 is CSASGPEQYF. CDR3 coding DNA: TGCAGTGCTAGTGGGCCCGAGCAGTACTTC.

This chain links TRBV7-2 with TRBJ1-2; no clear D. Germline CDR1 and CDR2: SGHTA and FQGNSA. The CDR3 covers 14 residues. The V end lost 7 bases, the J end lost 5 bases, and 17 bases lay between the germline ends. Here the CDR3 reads CASTQEGGRYGYTF. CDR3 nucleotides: TGTGCCAGCACCCAAGAGGGAGGGAGGTATGGCTACACCTTC.

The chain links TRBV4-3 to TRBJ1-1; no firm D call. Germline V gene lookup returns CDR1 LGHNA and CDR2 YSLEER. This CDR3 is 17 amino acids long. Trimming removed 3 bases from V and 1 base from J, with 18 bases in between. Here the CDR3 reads CASSHPVRGQRNTEAFF. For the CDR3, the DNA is TGCGCCAGCAGCCACCCCGTACGAGGGCAAAGGAACACTGAAGCTTTCTTT.

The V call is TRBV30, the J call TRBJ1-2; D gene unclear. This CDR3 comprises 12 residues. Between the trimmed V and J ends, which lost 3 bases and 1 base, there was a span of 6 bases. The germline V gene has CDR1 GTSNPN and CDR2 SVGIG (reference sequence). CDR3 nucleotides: TGTGCCTGGAGGGTAGTTAACTATGGCTACACCTTC. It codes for CAWRVVNYGYTF.

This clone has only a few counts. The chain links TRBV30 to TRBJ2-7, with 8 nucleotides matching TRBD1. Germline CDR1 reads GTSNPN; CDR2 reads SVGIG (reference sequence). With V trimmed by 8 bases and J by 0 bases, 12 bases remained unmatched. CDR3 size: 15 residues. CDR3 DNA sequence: TGTGCCCGAAGTCAGGGGGCGGCAAGCTCCTACGAGCAGTACTTC. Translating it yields CARSQGAASSYEQYF. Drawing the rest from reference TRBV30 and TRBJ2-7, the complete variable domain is SQTIHQWPATLVQPVGSPLSLECTVEGTSNPNLYWYRQAAGRGLQLLFYSVGIGQISSEVPQNLSASRPQDRQFILSSKKLLLSDSGFYLCARSQGAASSYEQYFGPGTRLTVT.

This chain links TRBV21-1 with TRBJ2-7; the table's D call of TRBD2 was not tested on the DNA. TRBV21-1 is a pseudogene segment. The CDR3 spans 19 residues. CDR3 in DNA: TGTGCCAGCAGCAAAGTCGTCCCCCTTAGCGCACAAGACAACTACGAGCAGTACTTC. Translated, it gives CASSKVVPLSAQDNYEQYF.

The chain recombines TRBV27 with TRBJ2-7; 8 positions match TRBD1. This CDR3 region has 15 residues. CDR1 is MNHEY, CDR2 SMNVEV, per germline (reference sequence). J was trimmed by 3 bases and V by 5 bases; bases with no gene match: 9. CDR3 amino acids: CASSRTGGPFYEQYF. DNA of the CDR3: TGTGCCAGCAGTAGAACAGGGGGTCCCTTCTACGAGCAGTACTTC.